The present entry profiles one T cell receptor beta chain with its context. The antigen is undetermined. The data are from a study of cytomegalovirus exposure and HLA in healthy donors. Study-wide results and caveats: Roughly uniform depth of sequencing across donors was assumed in presence/absence analyses.

In the PCR, 60 Vbeta and 13 Jbeta primers were used. Produced via immunoSEQ multiplex PCR; TCRdb's table is partial and in-frame only. The sample lists about 78,000 clones; more than 65% were seen once. The sequenced sample consisted of PBMCs. The source of this sequence is a woman aged 40 to 49 in good health and CMV-seropositive.

The CDR3: CASSQDAGAAGYTF. CDR3 sequence (DNA): TGCGCCAGCAGCCAAGATGCAGGGGCGGCTGGCTACACCTTC. The chain uses TRBV4-3 and TRBJ1-2; D might be TRBD1 (6 bases). V was shortened by 0 bases and J by 7 bases, with 12 bases between the two germline ends. CDR3 length: 14 amino acids. CDR1 and CDR2 from the germline V gene are LGHNA and YSLEER.